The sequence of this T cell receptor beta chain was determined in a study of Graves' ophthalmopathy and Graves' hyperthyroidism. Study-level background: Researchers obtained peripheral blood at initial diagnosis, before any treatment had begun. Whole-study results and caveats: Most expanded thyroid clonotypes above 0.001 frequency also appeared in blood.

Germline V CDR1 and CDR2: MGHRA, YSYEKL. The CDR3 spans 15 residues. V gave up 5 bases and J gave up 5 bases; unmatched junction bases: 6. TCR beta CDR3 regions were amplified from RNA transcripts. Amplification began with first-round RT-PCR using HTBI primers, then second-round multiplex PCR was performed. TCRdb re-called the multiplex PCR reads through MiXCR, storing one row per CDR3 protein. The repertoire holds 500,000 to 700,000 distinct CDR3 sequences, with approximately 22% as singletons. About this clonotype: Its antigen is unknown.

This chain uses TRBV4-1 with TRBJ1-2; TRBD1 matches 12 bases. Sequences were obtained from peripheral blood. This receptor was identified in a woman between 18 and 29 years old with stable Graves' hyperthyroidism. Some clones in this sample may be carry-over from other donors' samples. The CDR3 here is CASSTRDRGLYGYTF. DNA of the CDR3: TGCGCCAGCAGCACCCGGGACAGGGGGCTTTATGGCTACACCTTC.